This T cell receptor (beta chain) was documented in a study of OX40 agonist ivuxolimab in advanced cancers. Background on the study: Patients were dosed intravenously with ivuxolimab at 0.01 to 10 mg/kg every 2 weeks. Points from the study as a whole: Relatively little clonal expansion, among the lowest observed, appeared in partial responders at 0.1-3.0 mg/kg.

Using immunoSEQ multiplex PCR, the repertoire was profiled, and TCRdb retains in-frame clones only, with some absent. The profile covers some 90,000 clones, with roughly 89% appearing a single time and over 0.7% taken by the ten largest. In regard to this clone: Its antigen is still unknown.

The CDR3 contains 15 residues. In germline, CDR1 is KGHSH, CDR2 LQKENI. With 1 base removed from V and 0 bases from J, the gap between germline ends came to 9 bases. Sequenced here: CD4+ or CD8+ T cells sorted from blood, sampled in a trial of the OX40 agonist ivuxolimab. V usage is TRBV18 and J usage is TRBJ1-2; D is perhaps TRBD1 (5 bases). This receptor was taken from an adult with an advanced solid tumor such as melanoma, head and neck, liver or kidney cancer. The CDR3 loop reads CASSPQGTPNYGYTF. DNA for the CDR3: TGTGCCAGCTCACCACAGGGGACCCCTAACTATGGCTACACCTTC.